This TCR beta chain emerged from a study of technical replicates of blood from several donors (dated by TCRdb to 2015 to 2018). The library was made by the immunoSEQ multiplex PCR assay. The source is immuneACCESS, and TCRdb retained only in-frame sequences with V and J called. Part of the clones is not carried over; for the studies checked, unresolved V genes explain less than half of this, and the remainder is unexplained. The sample table lists around 58,000 clones, more than 75% of them with a count of one. More than 4.5% of the sample is held by the ten biggest clonotypes. In regard to this clone: Its recognized antigen is unknown. No clone much larger than this one lies a single base away; base qualities are absent.

After removal of 4 bases from V and 0 bases from J, the junction retains 8 bases not matched to a gene. Taken from cysteine to phenylalanine, the CDR3 has 17 residues. CDR3 DNA only is kept here, 51 bases in frame from base 1. The CDR1 and CDR2 encoded by the germline V gene are LGHNA and YSLEER. This TCR came from a human donor in good health. Some clones in this sample may be carry-over from other donors' samples. The chain couples TRBV4-3 to TRBJ2-3; 9 central bases correspond to TRBD2. The sequencing input was PBMCs. The base sequence is TGCGCCAGCAGCCCCCGGGTAGCGGGGGTTAGCACAGATACGCAGTATTTT. Its translation reads: CASSPRVAGVSTDTQYF.